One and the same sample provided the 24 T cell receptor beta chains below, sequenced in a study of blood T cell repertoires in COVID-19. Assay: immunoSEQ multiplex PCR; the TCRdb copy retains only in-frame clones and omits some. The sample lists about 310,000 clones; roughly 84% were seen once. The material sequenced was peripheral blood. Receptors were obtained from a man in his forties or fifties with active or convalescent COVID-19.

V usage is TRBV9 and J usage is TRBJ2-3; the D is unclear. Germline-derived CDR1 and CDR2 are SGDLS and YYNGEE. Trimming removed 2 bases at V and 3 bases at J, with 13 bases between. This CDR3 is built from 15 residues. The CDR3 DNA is TGTGCCAGCAGCGTCCAACTTGCTGAGACAGATACGCAGTATTTT. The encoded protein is CASSVQLAETDTQYF.

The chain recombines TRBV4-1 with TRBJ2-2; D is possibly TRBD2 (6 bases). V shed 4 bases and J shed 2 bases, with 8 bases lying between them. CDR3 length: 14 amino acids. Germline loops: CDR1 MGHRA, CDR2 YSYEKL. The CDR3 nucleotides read TGCGCCAGCAGCCGGGGAGGAAACACCGGGGAGCTGTTTTTT. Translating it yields CASSRGGNTGELFF.

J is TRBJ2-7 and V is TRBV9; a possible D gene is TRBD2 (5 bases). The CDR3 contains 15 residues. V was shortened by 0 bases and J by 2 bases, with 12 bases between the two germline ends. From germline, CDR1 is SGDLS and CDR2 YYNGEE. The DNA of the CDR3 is TGTGCCAGCAGCGTAGGTGAGGGTACCACCTACGAGCAGTACTTC. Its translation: CASSVGEGTTYEQYF.

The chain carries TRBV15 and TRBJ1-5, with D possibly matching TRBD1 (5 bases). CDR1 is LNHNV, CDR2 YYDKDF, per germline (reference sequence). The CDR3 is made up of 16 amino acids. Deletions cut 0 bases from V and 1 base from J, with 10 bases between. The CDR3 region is CATSREVAGSNQPQHF. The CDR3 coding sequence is TGTGCCACCAGCAGAGAGGTGGCAGGGAGCAATCAGCCCCAGCATTTT.

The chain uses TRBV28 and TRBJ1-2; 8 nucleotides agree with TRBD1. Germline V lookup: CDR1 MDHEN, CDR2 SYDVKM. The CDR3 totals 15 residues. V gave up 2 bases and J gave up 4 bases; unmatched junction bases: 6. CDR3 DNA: TGTGCCAGCAGTTTAGTGGACAGGGCAGGCTATGGCTACACCTTC. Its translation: CASSLVDRAGYGYTF.

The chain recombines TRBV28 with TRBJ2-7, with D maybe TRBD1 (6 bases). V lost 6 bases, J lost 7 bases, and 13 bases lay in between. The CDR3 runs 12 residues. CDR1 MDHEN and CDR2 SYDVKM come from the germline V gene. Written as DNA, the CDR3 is TGTGCCAGCAGGTTACAGGGTCTTGAGCAGTACTTC. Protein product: CASRLQGLEQYF.

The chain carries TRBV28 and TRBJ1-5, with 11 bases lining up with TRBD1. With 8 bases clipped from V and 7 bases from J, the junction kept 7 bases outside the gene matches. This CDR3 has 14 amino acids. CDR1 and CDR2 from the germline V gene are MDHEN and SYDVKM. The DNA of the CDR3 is TGTGCCAGCTGGACAGGGGGCTATGACCAGCCCCAGCATTTT. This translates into CASWTGGYDQPQHF.

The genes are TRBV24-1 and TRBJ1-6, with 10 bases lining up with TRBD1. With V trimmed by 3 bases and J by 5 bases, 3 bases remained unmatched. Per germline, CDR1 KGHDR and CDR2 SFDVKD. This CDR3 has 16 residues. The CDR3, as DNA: TGTGCCACCAGTGATGGCGGGACAGGGGATAATTCACCCCTCCACTTT. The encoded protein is CATSDGGTGDNSPLHF.

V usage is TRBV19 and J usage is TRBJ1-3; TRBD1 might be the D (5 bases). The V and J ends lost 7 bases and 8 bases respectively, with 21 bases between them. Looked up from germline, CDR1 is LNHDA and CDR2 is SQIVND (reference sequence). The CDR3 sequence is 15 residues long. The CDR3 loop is CASITPHRIIDTIYF. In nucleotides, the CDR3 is TGTGCCAGTATTACGCCCCACAGGATCATAGACACCATATATTTT.

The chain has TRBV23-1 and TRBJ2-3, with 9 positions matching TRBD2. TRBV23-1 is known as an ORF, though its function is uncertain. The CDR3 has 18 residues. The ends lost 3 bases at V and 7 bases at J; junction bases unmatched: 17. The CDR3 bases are TGCGCCAGCAGTCAGGGGGGGGTTTGCGGGAGGGCCAATAATACGCAGTATTTT. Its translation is CASSQGGVCGRANNTQYF.

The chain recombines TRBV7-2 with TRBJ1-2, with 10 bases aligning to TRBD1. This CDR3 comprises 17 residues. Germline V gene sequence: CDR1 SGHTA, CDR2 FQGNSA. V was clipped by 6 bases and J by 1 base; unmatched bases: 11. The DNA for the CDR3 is TGTGCCAGCAGGTTGAGACAGGGGGCACCCTTTAACTATGGCTACACCTTC. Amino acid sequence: CASRLRQGAPFNYGYTF.

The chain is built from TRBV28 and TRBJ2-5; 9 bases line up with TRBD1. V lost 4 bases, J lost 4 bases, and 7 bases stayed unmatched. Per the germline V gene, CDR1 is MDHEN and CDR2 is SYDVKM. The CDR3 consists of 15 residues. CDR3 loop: CASSYNRGPGETQYF. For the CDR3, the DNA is TGTGCCAGCAGTTACAACAGGGGGCCCGGAGAGACCCAGTACTTC.

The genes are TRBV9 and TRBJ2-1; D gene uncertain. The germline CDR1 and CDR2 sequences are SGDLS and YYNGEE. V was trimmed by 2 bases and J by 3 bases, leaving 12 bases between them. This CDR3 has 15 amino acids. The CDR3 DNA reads TGTGCCAGCAGCGTTAGTAGCCTCCTCTACAATGAGCAGTTCTTC. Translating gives CASSVSSLLYNEQFF. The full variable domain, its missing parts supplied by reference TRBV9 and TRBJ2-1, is DSGVTQTPKHLITATGQRVTLRCSPRSGDLSVYWYQQSLDQGLQFLIQYYNGEERAKGNILERFSAQQFPDLHSELNLSSLELGDSALYFCASSVSSLLYNEQFFGPGTRLTVL.

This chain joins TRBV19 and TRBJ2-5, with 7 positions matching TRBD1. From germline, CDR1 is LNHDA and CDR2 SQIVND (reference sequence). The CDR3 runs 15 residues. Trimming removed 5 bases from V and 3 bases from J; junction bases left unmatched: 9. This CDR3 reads CASSFLAGTEETQYF. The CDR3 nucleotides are TGTGCCAGTAGTTTTCTCGCCGGGACAGAAGAGACCCAGTACTTC.

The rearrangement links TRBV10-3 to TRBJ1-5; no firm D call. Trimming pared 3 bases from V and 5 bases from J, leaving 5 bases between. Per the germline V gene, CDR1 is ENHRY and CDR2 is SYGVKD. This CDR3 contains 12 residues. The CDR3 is CAISDPDQPQHF. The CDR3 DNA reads TGTGCCATCAGTGATCCCGATCAGCCCCAGCATTTT.

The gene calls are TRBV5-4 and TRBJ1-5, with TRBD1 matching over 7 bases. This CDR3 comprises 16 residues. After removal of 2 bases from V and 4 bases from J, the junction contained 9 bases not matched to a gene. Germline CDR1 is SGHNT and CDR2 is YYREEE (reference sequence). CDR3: CASSFQIRGLNQPQHF. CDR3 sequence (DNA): TGTGCCAGCAGCTTTCAGATCAGGGGGTTGAATCAGCCCCAGCATTTT.

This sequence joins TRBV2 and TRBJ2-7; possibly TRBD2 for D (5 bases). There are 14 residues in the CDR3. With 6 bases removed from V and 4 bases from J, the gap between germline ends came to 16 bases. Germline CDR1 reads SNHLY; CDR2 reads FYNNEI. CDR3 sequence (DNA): TGTGCCAGCAGGGTGGACTTGTTTATTTACGAGCAGTACTTC. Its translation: CASRVDLFIYEQYF.

DNA of the CDR3: TGTGCCTGGAGTGTAGGGGGGGCTGTTGAAGCTTTCTTT. Its protein is CAWSVGGAVEAFF. The chain has TRBV30 and TRBJ1-1; a weak D match, TRBD1 (6 bases). The germline V gene encodes CDR1 GTSNPN and CDR2 SVGIG (reference sequence). The V end was cut by 0 bases, the J end by 7 bases, with 12 bases between. This CDR3 contains 13 residues. The full variable domain, with the rest looked up from reference TRBV30 and TRBJ1-1, is SQTIHQWPATLVQPVGSPLSLECTVEGTSNPNLYWYRQAAGRGLQLLFYSVGIGQISSEVPQNLSASRPQDRQFILSSKKLLLSDSGFYLCAWSVGGAVEAFFGQGTRLTVV.

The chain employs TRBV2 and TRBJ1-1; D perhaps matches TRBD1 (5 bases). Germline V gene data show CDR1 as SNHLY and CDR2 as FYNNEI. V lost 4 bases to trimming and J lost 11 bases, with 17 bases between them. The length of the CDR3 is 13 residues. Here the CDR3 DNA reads TGTGCCAGCAGTGCGGGGGTCCCAAGAGTGGCTTTCTTT. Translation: CASSAGVPRVAFF.

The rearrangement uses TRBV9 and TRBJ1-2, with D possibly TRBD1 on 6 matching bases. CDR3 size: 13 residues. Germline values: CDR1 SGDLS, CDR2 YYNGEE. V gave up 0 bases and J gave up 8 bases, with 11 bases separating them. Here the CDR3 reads CASSVGTVEGYTF. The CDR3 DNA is TGTGCCAGCAGCGTAGGGACAGTAGAGGGCTACACCTTC.

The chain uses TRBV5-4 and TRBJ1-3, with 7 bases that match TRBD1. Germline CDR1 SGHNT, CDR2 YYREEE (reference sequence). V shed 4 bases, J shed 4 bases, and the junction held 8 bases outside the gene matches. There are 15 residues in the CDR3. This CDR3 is CASSKGGGEGNTIYF. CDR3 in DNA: TGTGCCAGCAGCAAAGGAGGGGGCGAAGGAAACACCATATATTTT.

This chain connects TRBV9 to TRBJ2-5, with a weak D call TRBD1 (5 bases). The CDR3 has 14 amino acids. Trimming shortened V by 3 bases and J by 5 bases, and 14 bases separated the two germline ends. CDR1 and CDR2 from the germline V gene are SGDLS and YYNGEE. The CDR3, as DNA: TGTGCCAGCAGCGGCACCCAGGGTACGGAGACCCAGTACTTC. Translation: CASSGTQGTETQYF.

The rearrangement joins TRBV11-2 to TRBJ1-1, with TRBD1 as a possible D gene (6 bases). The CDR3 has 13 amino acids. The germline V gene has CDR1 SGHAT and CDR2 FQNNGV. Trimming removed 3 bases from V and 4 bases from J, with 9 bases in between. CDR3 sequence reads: CASSFRGGTEAFF. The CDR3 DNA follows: TGTGCCAGCAGCTTTAGAGGGGGCACTGAAGCTTTCTTT.

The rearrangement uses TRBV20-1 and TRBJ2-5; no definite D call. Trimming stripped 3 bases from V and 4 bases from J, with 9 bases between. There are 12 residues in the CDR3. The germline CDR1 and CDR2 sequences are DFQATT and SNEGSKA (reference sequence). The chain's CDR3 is CSASLAAETQYF. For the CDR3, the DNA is TGCAGTGCTAGTTTGGCGGCAGAGACCCAGTACTTC.